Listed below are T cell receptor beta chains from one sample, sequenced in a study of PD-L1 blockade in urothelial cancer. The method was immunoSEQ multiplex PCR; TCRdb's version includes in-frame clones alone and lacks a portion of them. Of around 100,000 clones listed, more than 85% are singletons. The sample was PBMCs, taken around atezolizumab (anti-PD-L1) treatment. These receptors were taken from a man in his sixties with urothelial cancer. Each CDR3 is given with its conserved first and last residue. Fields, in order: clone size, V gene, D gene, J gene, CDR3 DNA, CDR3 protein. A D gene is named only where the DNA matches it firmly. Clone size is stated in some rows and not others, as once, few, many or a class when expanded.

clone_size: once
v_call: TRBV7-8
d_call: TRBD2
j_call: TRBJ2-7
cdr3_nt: TGTGCCAGCAGCCCGGGACTAGCGGGAGGGGAGCAGTACTTC
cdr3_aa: CASSPGLAGGEQYF

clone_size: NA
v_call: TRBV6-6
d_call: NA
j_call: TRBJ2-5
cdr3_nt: TGTGCCAGCAGTTCCCAGGCCCCGAGAGCTGAAGGGACCCAGTACTTC
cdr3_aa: CASSSQAPRAEGTQYF

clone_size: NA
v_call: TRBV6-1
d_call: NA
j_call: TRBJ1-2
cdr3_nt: TGTGCCAGCAGGGACAGCCTTTATGGCTACACCTTC
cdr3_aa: CASRDSLYGYTF

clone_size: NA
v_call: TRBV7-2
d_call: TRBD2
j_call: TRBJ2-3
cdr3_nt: TGTGCCAGCAGCACCGCCGGGACTAGCGGGGGAGGAGCGGATACGCAGTATTTT
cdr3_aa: CASSTAGTSGGGADTQYF

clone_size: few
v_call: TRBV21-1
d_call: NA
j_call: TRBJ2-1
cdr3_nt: TGTGCCAGCAGCCGGGTGAGGACTAGCGACAACAATGAGCAGTTCTTC
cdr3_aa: CASSRVRTSDNNEQFF

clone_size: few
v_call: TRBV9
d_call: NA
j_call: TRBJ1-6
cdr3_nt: TGTGCCAGCAGCCCGGAAGGACAGCCATCACCCCTCCACTTT
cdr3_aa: CASSPEGQPSPLHF

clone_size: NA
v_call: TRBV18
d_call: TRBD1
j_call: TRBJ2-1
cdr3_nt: TGTGCCAGCTCACCACAGGGGGCGGGTACTTACAATGAGCAGTTCTTC
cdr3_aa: CASSPQGAGTYNEQFF

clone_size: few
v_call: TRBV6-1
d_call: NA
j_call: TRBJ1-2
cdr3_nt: TGTGCCAGCAGTGACCCGTCCCAGGATGGCAACTATGGCTACACCTTC
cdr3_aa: CASSDPSQDGNYGYTF

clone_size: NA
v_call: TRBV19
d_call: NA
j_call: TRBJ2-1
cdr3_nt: TGTGCCAGTAATCAAGAGGGCTCCTACAATGAGCAGTTCTTC
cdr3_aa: CASNQEGSYNEQFF

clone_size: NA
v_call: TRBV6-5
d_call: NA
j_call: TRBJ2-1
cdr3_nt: TGTGCCAGCAGTTACCCGGGCGGGTCGGAGGTGAATGAGCAGTTCTTC
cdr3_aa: CASSYPGGSEVNEQFF

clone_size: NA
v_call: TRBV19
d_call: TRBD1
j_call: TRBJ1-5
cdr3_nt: TGTGCCAGTAGTACGAACAGGGGTAACCAGCCCCAGCATTTT
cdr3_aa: CASSTNRGNQPQHF

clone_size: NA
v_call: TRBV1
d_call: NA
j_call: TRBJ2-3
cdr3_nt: TGCACCAGCAGCCAAGATGTAGGGGTAGCAGATACGCAGTATTTT
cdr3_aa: CTSSQDVGVADTQYF

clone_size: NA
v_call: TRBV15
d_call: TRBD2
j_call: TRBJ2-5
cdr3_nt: TGTGCCACCAGCAGGGTCTATGGGCGGGGGAGACAAGAGACCCAGTACTTC
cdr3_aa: CATSRVYGRGRQETQYF

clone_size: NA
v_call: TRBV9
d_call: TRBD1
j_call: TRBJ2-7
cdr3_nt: TGTGCCAGCAGCGGGATGACAGGGTCGAGGGAGCAGTACTTC
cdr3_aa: CASSGMTGSREQYF

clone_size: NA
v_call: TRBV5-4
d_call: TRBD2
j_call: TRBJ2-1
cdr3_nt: TGTGCCAGCAGCTTAGCGGGAGTCTCCTACAATGAGCAGTTCTTC
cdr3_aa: CASSLAGVSYNEQFF

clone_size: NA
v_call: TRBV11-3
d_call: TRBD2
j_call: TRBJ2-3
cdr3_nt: TGTGCCAGCAGCTTGGCGGGAGGGCCCACAGATACGCAGTATTTT
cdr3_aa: CASSLAGGPTDTQYF

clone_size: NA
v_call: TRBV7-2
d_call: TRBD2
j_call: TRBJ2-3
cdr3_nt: TGTGCCAGCAGCATTACTAGCGGGAGCGGCACAGATACGCAGTATTTT
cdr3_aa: CASSITSGSGTDTQYF

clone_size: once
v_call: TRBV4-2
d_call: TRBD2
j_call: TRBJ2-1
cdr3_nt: TGTGCCAGCAGCCAAGGGGGTAGCGGGAGTACGTACAATGAGCAGTTCTTC
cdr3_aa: CASSQGGSGSTYNEQFF

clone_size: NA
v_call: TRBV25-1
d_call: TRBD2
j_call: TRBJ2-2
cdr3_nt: TGTGCCAGCAGTTTGGTAGCGGGGGGCACCGGGGAGCTGTTTTTT
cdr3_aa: CASSLVAGGTGELFF

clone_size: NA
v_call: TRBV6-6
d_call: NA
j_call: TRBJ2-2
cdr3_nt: TGTGCCAGCAGCCGCGCCTCGCCAGGGCAAAACGGGGAGCTGTTTTTT
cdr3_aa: CASSRASPGQNGELFF

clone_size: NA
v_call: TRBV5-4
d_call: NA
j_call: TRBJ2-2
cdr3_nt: TGTGCCAGCAGCACCGGACAGACCGGGGAGCTGTTTTTT
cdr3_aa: CASSTGQTGELFF

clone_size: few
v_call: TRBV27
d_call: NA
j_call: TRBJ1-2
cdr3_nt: TGTGCCAGCAGAGAGGGTGCTAACTATGGCTACACCTTC
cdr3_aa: CASREGANYGYTF

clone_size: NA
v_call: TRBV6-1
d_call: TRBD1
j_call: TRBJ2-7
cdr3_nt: TGTGCCAGCAGGGCGGACAGGGGGCAACGGGAGCAGTACTTC
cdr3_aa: CASRADRGQREQYF

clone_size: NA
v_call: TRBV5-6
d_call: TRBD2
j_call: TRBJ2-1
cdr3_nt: TGTGCCAGCAGCCCCCCGCGCGGGAGGTTTAACAATGAGCAGTTCTTC
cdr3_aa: CASSPPRGRFNNEQFF

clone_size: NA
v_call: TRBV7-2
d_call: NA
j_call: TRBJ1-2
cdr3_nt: TGTGCCAGCAGCCTCCGGACAGTAGCAGGGGATGGCTACACCTTC
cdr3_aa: CASSLRTVAGDGYTF

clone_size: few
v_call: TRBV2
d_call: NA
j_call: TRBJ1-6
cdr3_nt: TGTGCCACCCAGGCGGGCGTTTTAAATTCACCCCTCCACTTT
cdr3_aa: CATQAGVLNSPLHF

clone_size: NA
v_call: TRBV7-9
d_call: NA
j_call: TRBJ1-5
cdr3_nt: TGTGCCAGCAGCCCGGGGAGCTCATCGGGCAATCAGCCCCAGCATTTT
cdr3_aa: CASSPGSSSGNQPQHF

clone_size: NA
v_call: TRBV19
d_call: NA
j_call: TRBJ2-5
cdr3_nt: TGTGCCAGTAGTATGGAGGGCCATAATATACAAGAGACCCAGTACTTC
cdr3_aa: CASSMEGHNIQETQYF

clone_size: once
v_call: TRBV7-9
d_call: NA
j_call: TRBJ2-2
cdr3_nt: TGTGCCAGCAGCCCCGGGGAGACCACCGGGGAGCTGTTTTTT
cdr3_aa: CASSPGETTGELFF

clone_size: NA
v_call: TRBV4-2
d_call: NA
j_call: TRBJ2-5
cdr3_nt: TGTGCCAGCAGCCAAGATATGTCAGGGTCCGGGGAGACCCAGTACTTC
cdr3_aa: CASSQDMSGSGETQYF

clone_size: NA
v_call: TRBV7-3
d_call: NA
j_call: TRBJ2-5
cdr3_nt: TGTGCCAGCAGCTTAATGGCCTGGGAGACCCAGTACTTC
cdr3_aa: CASSLMAWETQYF

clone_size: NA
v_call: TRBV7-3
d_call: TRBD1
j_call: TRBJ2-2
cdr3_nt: TGTGCCAGCAGCCTACAGGGGGCCGGGGAGCTGTTTTTT
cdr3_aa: CASSLQGAGELFF

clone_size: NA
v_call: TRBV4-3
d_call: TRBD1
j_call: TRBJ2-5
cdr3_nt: TGCGCCAGCAGCCAAGATGACGGGACAGGGGGGGAGACCCAGTACTTC
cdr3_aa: CASSQDDGTGGETQYF

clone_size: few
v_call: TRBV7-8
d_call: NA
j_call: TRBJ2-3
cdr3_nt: TGTGCCAGCAGCTTAGCTAGCAGCACAGATACGCAGTATTTT
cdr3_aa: CASSLASSTDTQYF

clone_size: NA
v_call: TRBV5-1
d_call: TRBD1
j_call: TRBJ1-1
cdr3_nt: TGCGCCAGCAGCGCCGGACAGGGTCCCAGCACTGAAGCTTTCTTT
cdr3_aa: CASSAGQGPSTEAFF

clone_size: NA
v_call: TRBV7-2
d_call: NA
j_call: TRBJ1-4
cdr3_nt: TGTGCCAGCGCAGCTTTCGGGAGAAATGAAAAACTGTTTTTT
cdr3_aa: CASAAFGRNEKLFF

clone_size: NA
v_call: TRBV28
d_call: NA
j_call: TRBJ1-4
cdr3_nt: TGTGCCAGCAGTTTTATAGCCAATAATGAAAAACTGTTTTTT
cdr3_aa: CASSFIANNEKLFF

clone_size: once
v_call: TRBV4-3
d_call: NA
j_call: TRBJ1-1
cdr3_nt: TGCGCCAGCAGCCAAGTGGGGGGGGTCACTGAAGCTTTCTTT
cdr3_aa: CASSQVGGVTEAFF

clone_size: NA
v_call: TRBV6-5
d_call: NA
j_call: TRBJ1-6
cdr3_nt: TGTGCCAGCAGTTACGGGGGGAGAACCTATAATTCACCCCTCCACTTT
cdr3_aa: CASSYGGRTYNSPLHF

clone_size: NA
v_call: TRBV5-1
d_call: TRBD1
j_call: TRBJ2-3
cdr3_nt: TGCGCCAGCCGACCCGGACAGGGGATAAATACGCAGTATTTT
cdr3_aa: CASRPGQGINTQYF

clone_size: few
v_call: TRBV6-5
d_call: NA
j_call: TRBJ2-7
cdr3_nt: TGTGCCAGCAGTTACTCCCCCCGGGGTACCTACGAGCAGTACTTC
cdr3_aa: CASSYSPRGTYEQYF

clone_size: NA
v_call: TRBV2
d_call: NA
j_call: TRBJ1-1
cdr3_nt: TGTGCCAGCAGTGAAAGGGGTCAGTTGAACACTGAAGCTTTCTTT
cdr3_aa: CASSERGQLNTEAFF

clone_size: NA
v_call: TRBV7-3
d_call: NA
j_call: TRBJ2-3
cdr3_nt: TGTGCCAGCAGCTTAACGTTACAGGCAGATACGCAGTATTTT
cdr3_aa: CASSLTLQADTQYF

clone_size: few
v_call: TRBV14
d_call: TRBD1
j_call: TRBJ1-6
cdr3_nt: TGTGCCAGCAGCCAAGTCGCAGGGGGGTCACCCCTCCACTTT
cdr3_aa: CASSQVAGGSPLHF

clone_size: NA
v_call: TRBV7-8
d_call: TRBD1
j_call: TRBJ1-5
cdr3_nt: TGTGCCAGCAGCCGAGGACAGGGGTATCAGCCCCAGCATTTT
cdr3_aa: CASSRGQGYQPQHF

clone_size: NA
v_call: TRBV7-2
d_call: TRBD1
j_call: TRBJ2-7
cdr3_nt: TGTGCCAGCAGCTCCTGGGACAGGGTCTACGAGCAGTACTTC
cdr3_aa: CASSSWDRVYEQYF

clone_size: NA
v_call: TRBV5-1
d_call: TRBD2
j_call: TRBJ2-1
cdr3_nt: TGCGCCAGCAGACTAACTAGCGCGGGTCGGCCTGAGCAGTTCTTC
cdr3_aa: CASRLTSAGRPEQFF

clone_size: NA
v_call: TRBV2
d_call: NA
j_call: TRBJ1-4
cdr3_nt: TGTGCCAGCAGGCGGGGAGGTGGGAATGAAAAACTGTTTTTT
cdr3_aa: CASRRGGGNEKLFF

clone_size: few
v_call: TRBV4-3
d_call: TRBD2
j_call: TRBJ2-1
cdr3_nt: TGCGCCAGCAGCCAAGTCGTAGTAGCGGGGGTTTACAATGAGCAGTTCTTC
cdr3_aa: CASSQVVVAGVYNEQFF

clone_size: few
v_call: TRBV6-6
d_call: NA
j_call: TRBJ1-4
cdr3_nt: TGTGCCACCGGTTCCCTGGGCAGGGAAAAACTGTTTTTT
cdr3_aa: CATGSLGREKLFF